These T cell receptor beta chains were read from a single sample in a study of somatic mutations in cytotoxic T cells in rheumatoid arthritis. This table comes from immunoSEQ multiplex PCR, and its TCRdb copy is limited to in-frame clones, with some not included. The sample shows about 20,000 clones, roughly 82% of them seen only once. Sequencing was carried out using CD8+ T cells sorted from blood. The source of these receptors is an adult with rheumatoid arthritis. CDR3s include the opening cysteine and the closing phenylalanine or tryptophan. The D gene is left open where the match is weak. Size is stated for part of the rows, as once, few or many counts, or as a class when the clone is expanded.

J gene | V gene | clone size | D gene | CDR3 DNA | CDR3 protein
TRBJ1-3 | TRBV2 | . | . | TGTGCCAGCAGTGAAGCCCGGCGGATCCCTGGAAACACCATATATTTT | CASSEARRIPGNTIYF
TRBJ2-7 | TRBV5-6 | . | . | TGTGCCAGCAGCTTCAGCTACGAGCAGTACTTC | CASSFSYEQYF
TRBJ1-1 | TRBV13 | . | . | TGTGCCAGCAGCCCCTCGGGACACATGAACACTGAAGCTTTCTTT | CASSPSGHMNTEAFF
TRBJ1-5 | TRBV6-1 | once | . | TGTGCCAGCAGTGAAGCGCTGGGCCAAATCAATCAGCCCCAGCATTTT | CASSEALGQINQPQHF
TRBJ1-3 | TRBV6-4 | . | . | TGTGCCGACCCCAAGGACCTTTCGGCGAACACCATATATTTT | CADPKDLSANTIYF
TRBJ2-3 | TRBV9 | . | . | TGTGCCAGCAGCGCAGAGGGGGGCCCGACAGATACGCAGTATTTT | CASSAEGGPTDTQYF
TRBJ2-7 | TRBV27 | . | TRBD1 | TGTGCAGTCGGACAGGGGGGCTACGAGCAGTACTTC | CAVGQGGYEQYF
TRBJ2-1 | TRBV5-1 | . | . | TGCGCCAGCAGCCACAGGTGGGATGAGCAGTTCTTC | CASSHRWDEQFF
TRBJ1-5 | TRBV29-1 | . | TRBD1 | TGCAGCGTGGAGGACAGGGCAGGTCAGCCCCAGCATTTT | CSVEDRAGQPQHF
TRBJ2-1 | TRBV9 | . | . | TGTGCCAGCAGCGTATGGGGCAGGGACGGCTACAATGAGCAGTTCTTC | CASSVWGRDGYNEQFF
TRBJ2-1 | TRBV29-1 | . | TRBD2 | TGCAGCGTCCTTAGCGGGGGGGACAATGAGCAGTTCTTC | CSVLSGGDNEQFF
TRBJ1-5 | TRBV27 | . | . | TGTGCCAGCAGTCCCTGGACGGGGGAAGGCAATCAGCCCCAGCATTTT | CASSPWTGEGNQPQHF
TRBJ1-1 | TRBV19 | few | . | TGTGCCAGTAGTATTTCACTTGAAGCTTTCTTT | CASSISLEAFF
TRBJ2-7 | TRBV7-9 | once | TRBD1 | TGTGCCAGCAGCCTAGCGGACAGGGGATACGAGCAGTACTTC | CASSLADRGYEQYF
TRBJ2-1 | TRBV29-1 | few | TRBD2 | TGCAGCACCCAGCGGGGGGATTACAATGAGCAGTTCTTC | CSTQRGDYNEQFF
TRBJ1-2 | TRBV7-9 | large | . | TGTGCCAGCAGCTCCCGGGACCGTAGGAATGGCTACACCTTC | CASSSRDRRNGYTF
TRBJ1-2 | TRBV19 | few | . | TGTGCCACCTCTCGGGGAGTCCTCGGCTACACCTTC | CATSRGVLGYTF
TRBJ2-7 | TRBV11-2 | . | . | TGTGCCAGCAGCGGAGCCAACAGGGACCTCTCCTACGAGCAGTACTTC | CASSGANRDLSYEQYF
TRBJ2-7 | TRBV5-4 | . | TRBD2 | TGTGCCAGCAGCCAGATTGGACTAGCGGGAGCCCACGAGCAGTACTTC | CASSQIGLAGAHEQYF
TRBJ2-7 | TRBV28 | . | . | TGTGCCAGCAGTTTCCGTGGATTGGCGCAGGGTTCCTACGAGCAGTACTTC | CASSFRGLAQGSYEQYF
TRBJ2-1 | TRBV29-1 | . | . | TGCAGCGTTGATGCGCCTAGGAGGGCCTACAATGAGCAGTTCTTC | CSVDAPRRAYNEQFF
TRBJ2-7 | TRBV18 | . | . | TGTGCCAGCTCACCTCCGGGACTCGGGTTCTCCTACGAGCAGTACTTC | CASSPPGLGFSYEQYF
TRBJ1-1 | TRBV7-2 | . | TRBD1 | TGTGCCAGCAGGGGAACAGGGGCCACGACTGAAGCTTTCTTT | CASRGTGATTEAFF
TRBJ1-2 | TRBV4-1 | . | . | TGCGCCAGCAGCCAAGAGCGGGGGGCCTTTGGCTACACCTTC | CASSQERGAFGYTF
TRBJ2-7 | TRBV6-5 | . | TRBD1 | TGTGCCAGCCGGGACAGTTACTCCTACGAGCAGTACTTC | CASRDSYSYEQYF
TRBJ2-2 | TRBV7-9 | . | . | TGTGCCAGCAGCGTCATACCGGCGGGGGCCAAGAACACCGGGGAGCTGTTTTTT | CASSVIPAGAKNTGELFF
TRBJ2-3 | TRBV7-2 | . | . | TGTGCCAGCAGCCCTACCCCAGTTTTCACAGATACGCAGTATTTT | CASSPTPVFTDTQYF
TRBJ2-7 | TRBV6-6 | . | TRBD1 | TGTGCCAGCAGTTACCCGGGACAGCTCGACGAGCAGTACTTC | CASSYPGQLDEQYF
TRBJ2-7 | TRBV7-9 | . | TRBD2 | TGTGCCAGCAGCGGACAAACTAGCGGCGAGCAGTACTTC | CASSGQTSGEQYF
TRBJ2-3 | TRBV5-4 | . | TRBD2 | TGTGCCAGCAGCGCCGGGGGGGCGGGGGCAGATACGCAGTATTTT | CASSAGGAGADTQYF
TRBJ2-1 | TRBV11-2 | . | . | TGTGCCAGCAGCTTAGTCGCAGCCCCAAATAGGAGCTCCTACAATGAGCAGTTCTTC | CASSLVAAPNRSSYNEQFF
TRBJ2-1 | TRBV6-4 | . | TRBD2 | TGTGCCAGCAGTGACTCAGCGGGGGGGTACAATGAGCAGTTCTTC | CASSDSAGGYNEQFF
TRBJ1-3 | TRBV7-9 | once | . | TGTGCCAGCAGCTTAGCGGCGGGGCTTTCTGGAAACACCATATATTTT | CASSLAAGLSGNTIYF
TRBJ1-2 | TRBV19 | . | . | TGTGCCAGTAGTCCCCGACTGAATAACTATGGCTACACCTTC | CASSPRLNNYGYTF
TRBJ1-5 | TRBV6-1 | few | . | TGTGCCAGCTCGGGGGTCCAGCCCCAGCATTTT | CASSGVQPQHF
TRBJ2-1 | TRBV4-3 | . | . | TGCGCCAGCAGCCAAGATTACATTGGTGAGCAGTTCTTC | CASSQDYIGEQFF
TRBJ2-1 | TRBV4-1 | . | . | TGCGCCAGCCTTTCCCACCCGGGGGGCCTTGAGCAGTTCTTC | CASLSHPGGLEQFF
TRBJ2-7 | TRBV7-6 | . | . | TGTGCCAGCAGCGGGGACATCTCCTACGAGCAGTACTTC | CASSGDISYEQYF
TRBJ2-3 | TRBV6-4 | . | . | TGTGCCAGCAGTCCCCGACTTGGAGATACGCAGTATTTT | CASSPRLGDTQYF
TRBJ1-2 | TRBV7-9 | . | . | TGTGCCAGCAGCCGAACGACAGATGGCTACACCTTC | CASSRTTDGYTF
TRBJ1-1 | TRBV6-5 | . | . | TGTGCCAGCAGTCAAGGGGTGCGGACTGAAGCTTTCTTT | CASSQGVRTEAFF
TRBJ1-1 | TRBV7-9 | . | . | TGTGCCAGCAGCCAAGGGCCGGCGAACACTGAAGCTTTCTTT | CASSQGPANTEAFF
TRBJ2-3 | TRBV6-4 | . | TRBD2 | TGTGCCAGCAGTGACGGGACTAGCGGCTCCGGCACAGATACGCAGTATTTT | CASSDGTSGSGTDTQYF
TRBJ1-1 | TRBV11-2 | once | TRBD1 | TGTGCCAGCAGCTTTCCGAGGGGGCTAAGAAACACTGAAGCTTTCTTT | CASSFPRGLRNTEAFF
TRBJ2-3 | TRBV6-5 | once | TRBD1 | TGTGCCAGCAGTTTAGGGACAGGGGGCGAATATTTT | CASSLGTGGEYF
TRBJ1-1 | TRBV5-1 | once | TRBD1 | TGCGCCAGCAGCTTTACAGGGGGTACGAACACTGAAGCTTTCTTT | CASSFTGGTNTEAFF
TRBJ1-5 | TRBV7-2 | . | . | TGTGCCAGCAGCTTCGGGACTAGTCATACCAATCAGCCCCAGCATTTT | CASSFGTSHTNQPQHF
TRBJ1-1 | TRBV5-1 | . | . | TGCGCCAGCAGCTTGGCGGGGGACGGCACTGAAGCTTTCTTT | CASSLAGDGTEAFF
TRBJ2-7 | TRBV27 | . | TRBD1 | TGTGCCAGCAGTCTCTACAGGGGGGACGAGCAGTACTTC | CASSLYRGDEQYF
TRBJ2-7 | TRBV5-1 | . | TRBD2 | TGCGCCAGCAGCTTGGCGCTAGCGGGAGTCTACGAGCAGTACTTC | CASSLALAGVYEQYF
TRBJ2-7 | TRBV13 | . | . | TGTGCCAGCAGCTCCCGGGACGGTACTTTACTTGGACAGTACTTC | CASSSRDGTLLGQYF
TRBJ1-1 | TRBV19 | . | . | TGTGCCAGTAGTACTCCCGGGGCCCGAAACACTGAAGCTTTCTTT | CASSTPGARNTEAFF
TRBJ2-1 | TRBV28 | . | . | TGTGCCAGCAGTTTATGGCGGTTCGACAATGAGCAGTTCTTC | CASSLWRFDNEQFF
TRBJ1-2 | TRBV29-1 | . | . | TGCAGCGTTGCCCGCTGGGTGGGGGGCTATGGCTACACCTTC | CSVARWVGGYGYTF
TRBJ2-5 | TRBV27 | . | . | TGTGCCAGCAGTTTGACAGTTAACCAAGAGACCCAGTACTTC | CASSLTVNQETQYF
TRBJ2-1 | TRBV28 | . | . | TGTGCCAGCAGTTCTGGAGGGATTAATGAGCAGTTCTTC | CASSSGGINEQFF
TRBJ1-1 | TRBV12-5 | . | . | TGTGCTAGTGGTTTTGGGGACACTGAAGCTTTCTTT | CASGFGDTEAFF
TRBJ2-7 | TRBV5-1 | . | TRBD2 | TGCGCCAGCAGCTTGCCTAGGGGCGGGGGTCCCTACGAGCAGTACTTC | CASSLPRGGGPYEQYF
TRBJ1-1 | TRBV7-8 | once | TRBD1 | TGTGCCAGCAGCTTATGGGACAGCCTTGAAGCTTTCTTT | CASSLWDSLEAFF
TRBJ1-1 | TRBV6-5 | . | . | TGTGCCAGCAGTTACAGGGCCTGGAACACTGAAGCTTTCTTT | CASSYRAWNTEAFF